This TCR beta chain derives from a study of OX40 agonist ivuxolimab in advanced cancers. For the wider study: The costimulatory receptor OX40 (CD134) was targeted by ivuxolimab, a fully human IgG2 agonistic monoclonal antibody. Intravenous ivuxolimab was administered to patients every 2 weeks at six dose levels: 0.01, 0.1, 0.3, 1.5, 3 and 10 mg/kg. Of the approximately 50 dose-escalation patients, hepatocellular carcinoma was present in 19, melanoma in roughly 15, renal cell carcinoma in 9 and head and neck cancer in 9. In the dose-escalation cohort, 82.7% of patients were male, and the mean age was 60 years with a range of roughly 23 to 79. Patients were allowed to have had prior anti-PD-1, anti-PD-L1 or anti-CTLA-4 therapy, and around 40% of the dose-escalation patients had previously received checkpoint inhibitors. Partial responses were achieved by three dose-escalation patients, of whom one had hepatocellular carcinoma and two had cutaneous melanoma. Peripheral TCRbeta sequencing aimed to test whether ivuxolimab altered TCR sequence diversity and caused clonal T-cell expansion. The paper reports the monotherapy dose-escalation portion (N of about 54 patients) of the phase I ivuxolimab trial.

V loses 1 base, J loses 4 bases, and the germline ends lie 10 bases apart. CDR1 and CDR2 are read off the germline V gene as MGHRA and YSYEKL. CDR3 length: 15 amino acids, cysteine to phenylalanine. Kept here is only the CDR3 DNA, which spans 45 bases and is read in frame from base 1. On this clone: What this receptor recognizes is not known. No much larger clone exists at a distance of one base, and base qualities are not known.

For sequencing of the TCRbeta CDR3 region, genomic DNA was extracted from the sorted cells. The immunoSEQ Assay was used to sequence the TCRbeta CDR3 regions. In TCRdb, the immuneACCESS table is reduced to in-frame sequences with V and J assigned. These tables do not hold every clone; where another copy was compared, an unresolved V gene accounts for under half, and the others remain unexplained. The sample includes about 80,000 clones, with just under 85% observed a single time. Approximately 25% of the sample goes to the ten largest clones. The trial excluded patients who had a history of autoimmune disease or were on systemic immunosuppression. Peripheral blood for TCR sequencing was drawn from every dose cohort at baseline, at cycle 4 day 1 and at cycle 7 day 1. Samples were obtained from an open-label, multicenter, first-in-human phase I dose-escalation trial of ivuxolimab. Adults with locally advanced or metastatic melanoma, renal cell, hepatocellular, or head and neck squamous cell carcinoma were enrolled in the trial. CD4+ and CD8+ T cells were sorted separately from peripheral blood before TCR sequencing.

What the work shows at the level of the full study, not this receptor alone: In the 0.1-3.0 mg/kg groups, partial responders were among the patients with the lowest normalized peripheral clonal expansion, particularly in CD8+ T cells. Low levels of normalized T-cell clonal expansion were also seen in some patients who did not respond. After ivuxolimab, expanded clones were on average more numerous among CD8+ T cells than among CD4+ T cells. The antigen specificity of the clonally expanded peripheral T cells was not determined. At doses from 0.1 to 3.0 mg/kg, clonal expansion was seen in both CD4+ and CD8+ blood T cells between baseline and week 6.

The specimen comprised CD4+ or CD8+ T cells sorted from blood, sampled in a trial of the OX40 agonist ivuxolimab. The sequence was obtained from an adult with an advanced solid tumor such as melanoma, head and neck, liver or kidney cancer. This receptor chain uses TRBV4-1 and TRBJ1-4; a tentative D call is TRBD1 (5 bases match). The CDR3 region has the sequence CASSQGTRGNEKLFF. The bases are TGCGCCAGCAGCCAAGGTACAAGGGGTAATGAAAAACTGTTTTTT.